The 31 T cell receptor beta chains below were found in one sample sequenced in a study of T-cell reconstitution after alpha-beta-depleted transplantation in children. Researchers prepared the TCRbeta library using unique molecular identifiers, the study reports. MiXCR, run by TCRdb on the PCR reads, gives a single entry per CDR3 protein. The sample shows 500,000 or so distinct CDR3 sequences, about an eighth of them seen only once. The starting material was PBMCs, mostly from graft donor cells, obtained 180 days after TCRalphabeta/CD19-depleted stem cell transplant. The receptor source for this set is a female patient aged 2 to 10 who had a stem cell transplant for aplastic anemia, so the T cells may come from the graft donor.

This clonotype has at least ten counts. Written as DNA, the CDR3 is TGTGCCAGCAGCCCTGATGTTTTGGGGAGGGCCGAGCAGTACTTC. It encodes CASSPDVLGRAEQYF. This chain connects TRBV27 to TRBJ2-7, with 7 bases matching TRBD2. The V gene end was trimmed by 6 bases and the J gene end by 6 bases; junction bases not matched to a gene: 14. This CDR3 is built from 15 residues. Germline V gene data show CDR1 as MNHEY and CDR2 as SMNVEV (reference sequence).

This chain joins TRBV6-1 and TRBJ2-2; TRBD2 agrees at 14 bases. There are 17 residues in the CDR3. CDR1 and CDR2 from the germline V gene are MNHNS and SASEGT. The V gene end was trimmed by 6 bases and the J gene end by 6 bases; junction bases not matched to a gene: 9. The CDR3 DNA reads as TGTGCCAGCAGCGGACTAGCGGGGGGCTCCGGCCCCGGGGAGCTGTTTTTT. It translates to CASSGLAGGSGPGELFF.

CDR3 region: CASSTELPRANTGELFF. The CDR3 region has the DNA TGTGCCAGCAGCACCGAACTCCCGAGGGCGAACACCGGGGAGCTGTTTTTT. The chain combines TRBV7-6 with TRBJ2-2; possible D gene TRBD2, 5 bases. The CDR3 contains 17 residues. CDR1 is SGHVS, CDR2 FNYEAQ, per germline. V lost 5 bases to trimming and J lost 0 bases, with 16 bases between them.

The V gene is TRBV4-3, the J gene TRBJ1-6; no firm D call. Between the trimmed V and J ends, which lost 4 bases and 7 bases, there was a span of 20 bases. From germline, CDR1 is LGHNA and CDR2 YSLEER. The CDR3 has 17 residues. CDR3 residues: CASSLTGSATWNSPLHF. The CDR3 DNA sequence: TGCGCCAGCAGCCTCACCGGGAGCGCCACGTGGAATTCACCCCTCCACTTT.

The rearrangement joins TRBV5-5 to TRBJ2-1; D unclear. CDR3 length: 11 amino acids. The V gene's germline CDR1 is SGHKS and CDR2 YYEKEE (reference sequence). V was pared by 4 bases and J by 10 bases, with 9 bases between. CDR3 loop: CASSEGPEQFF. DNA of the CDR3: TGTGCCAGCAGCGAAGGACCAGAGCAGTTCTTC.

This clonotype was picked up a small number of times. This chain connects TRBV12-3 or TRBV12-4 to TRBJ2-7, with 11 positions matching TRBD1. This CDR3 has 16 residues. J lost 3 bases, V lost 9 bases, and 13 bases had no gene match. The CDR3 protein is CARIRDRGYLFYEQYV. CDR3 nucleotide sequence: TGTGCCAGAATACGGGACAGGGGGTACCTGTTCTACGAGCAGTACGTC.

A few counts support this clonotype. This chain joins TRBV20-1 and TRBJ2-4; tentative D call: TRBD2 (6 bases). Per the germline V gene, CDR1 is DFQATT and CDR2 is SNEGSKA (reference sequence). The CDR3 length is 13 residues. The CDR3 DNA sequence: TGCAGAGTAGCGGAGCTAGCCAAAAACATTCAGTACTTC. Its translation: CRVAELAKNIQYF.

There are a few counts of this clonotype. The chain combines TRBV4-1 with TRBJ1-1; a possible D gene is TRBD1 (6 bases). Germline CDR1 MGHRA, CDR2 YSYEKL. CDR3 size: 16 residues. Trimming removed 0 bases at V and 5 bases at J, with 16 bases between. CDR3 protein: CASSQDPRGRGTEAFF. CDR3 nucleotides: TGCGCCAGCAGCCAAGATCCACGGGGGCGAGGAACTGAAGCTTTCTTT.

This chain joins TRBV15 and TRBJ2-7, with TRBD2 matching 10 bases. Germline loops: CDR1 LNHNV, CDR2 YYDKDF (reference sequence). J lost 6 bases, V lost 3 bases, and 11 bases had no gene match. The CDR3 runs 16 residues. The CDR3 is CATSRGTAGGPREQYF. In DNA form, the CDR3 reads TGTGCCACCAGCAGGGGGACAGCGGGAGGGCCCCGCGAGCAGTACTTC.

This clonotype was seen more than once but under ten times. This rearrangement joins TRBV6-5 to TRBJ2-3; 9 nucleotides line up with TRBD1. J was trimmed by 0 bases and V by 2 bases; bases with no gene match: 6. The CDR3 covers 17 residues. The V gene's germline CDR1 is MNHEY and CDR2 SVGAGI. DNA of the CDR3: TGTGCCAGCAGTTACGGACAGGGGTTTCCTAGCACAGATACGCAGTATTTT. Translated, it gives CASSYGQGFPSTDTQYF.

This clonotype was found a few times. The rearrangement uses TRBV29-1 and TRBJ2-4; TRBD1 or TRBD2 may be the D gene (5 bases each). V lost 3 bases to trimming and J lost 3 bases, with 15 bases between them. Germline V CDR1 and CDR2: SQVTM, ANQGSEA. The CDR3 extends over 15 amino acids. The chain's CDR3 is CSVEGESGFKNIQYF. DNA for the CDR3: TGCAGCGTTGAGGGGGAATCGGGGTTCAAAAACATTCAGTACTTC.

The chain is built from TRBV29-1 and TRBJ2-1; D is unclear. CDR1 is SQVTM and CDR2 is ANQGSEA in the germline V gene. V was cut by 5 bases and J by 5 bases, with 19 bases left in between. This CDR3 is 15 amino acids long. CDR3 loop: CSVLNPSARDNEQFF. The DNA of the CDR3 is TGCAGCGTTCTGAATCCTAGTGCTCGGGACAATGAGCAGTTCTTC.

The chain carries TRBV12-3 or TRBV12-4 and TRBJ1-4, with TRBD1 matching 9 bases. The V and J ends lost 3 bases and 8 bases, in that order; junction bases with no gene match: 7. The CDR3 totals 15 residues. CDR3 loop: CASSFRWTGDEKLFF. DNA for the CDR3: TGTGCCAGCAGTTTTAGGTGGACAGGGGACGAAAAACTGTTTTTT.

This clonotype was counted at least ten times. The chain joins TRBV12-3 or TRBV12-4 to TRBJ2-7, with 8 bases lining up with TRBD1. The CDR3 consists of 13 residues. J gave up 7 bases and V 5 bases, and 7 bases lay outside the gene matches. CDR3 DNA: TGTGCCAGCAGTACAGGGGGGAGAGGGGAGCAGTACTTC. It encodes CASSTGGRGEQYF.

The rearrangement joins TRBV21-1 to TRBJ1-1; whether TRBD1, the table's D call, matches the DNA was not checked. TRBV21-1 is reported as a pseudogene. CDR3 length: 15 residues. CDR3: CASRRQGGMNTEAFF. In DNA, the CDR3 is TGTGCCAGCAGAAGACAGGGAGGGATGAACACTGAAGCTTTCTTT.

This clonotype was recorded a few times. The chain links TRBV7-2 to TRBJ2-7; D is possibly TRBD1 (6 bases). The germline V gene has CDR1 SGHTA and CDR2 FQGNSA. The V gene lost 2 bases and the J gene lost 5 bases, with 31 bases spanning the gap. CDR3 size: 20 residues. The CDR3 nucleotides are TGTGCCAGCAGCTTAAAAAGTCTGGCAGGGGATATGACTCCTACGGACGAGCAGTACGTC. Translating gives CASSLKSLAGDMTPTDEQYV.

This clonotype came up many times. CDR3 loop: CASSLIVGLGTEAFF. CDR3 nucleotides: TGTGCCAGCAGCTTAATAGTAGGATTAGGCACTGAAGCTTTCTTT. V is TRBV7-2 and J is TRBJ1-1; D not certain. Per germline, CDR1 SGHTA and CDR2 FQGNSA. Trimming stripped 2 bases from V and 4 bases from J, with 14 bases between. This CDR3 is 15 amino acids long.

This clonotype was picked up a small number of times. The rearrangement uses TRBV6-5 and TRBJ1-5; a possible D gene is TRBD1 (5 bases). The V end was cut by 0 bases, the J end by 2 bases, with 11 bases between. Per germline, CDR1 MNHEY and CDR2 SVGAGI. The CDR3 runs to 16 residues. The CDR3 reads CASSYSEGMGNQPQHF. CDR3 in DNA: TGTGCCAGCAGTTACTCGGAGGGGATGGGCAATCAGCCCCAGCATTTT.

This clonotype occurred a few times. The chain recombines TRBV20-1 with TRBJ1-6, with no clear D. This CDR3 has 11 residues. The germline V gene encodes CDR1 DFQATT and CDR2 SNEGSKA (reference sequence). Trimming removed 3 bases from V and 14 bases from J, with 11 bases in between. The CDR3 bases are TGCAGTGCTAGGGTCGCGTTATCCCTCCACTTT. This gives the protein CSARVALSLHF.

This chain joins TRBV6-1 and TRBJ1-1, with D possibly TRBD1 on 6 matching bases. Looked up from germline, CDR1 is MNHNS and CDR2 is SASEGT. CDR3 length equals 14 residues. The ends were cut back, 6 bases at V and 7 bases at J, with 18 bases in the middle. The CDR3 sequence is CASSPAGGVIEAFF. The CDR3 region has the DNA TGTGCCAGCAGCCCGGCGGGGGGCGTGATTGAAGCTTTCTTT.

Concerning this clonotype itself: A clone one base away is much larger, so this may be a read error. This chain connects TRBV12-3 or TRBV12-4 to TRBJ2-2, with D possibly matching TRBD1 (5 bases). V was trimmed by 3 bases and J by 6 bases, leaving 14 bases between them. This CDR3 spans 15 amino acids. CDR3 bases: TGTGCCAGCAGTTTCCCGGCAGGGCTAGCCGGGGAGCTGTTTTTT. This translates into CASSFPAGLAGELFF.

The chain carries TRBV20-1 and TRBJ2-1, with TRBD2 matching 12 bases. Trimming removed 6 bases from V and 5 bases from J; junction bases left unmatched: 5. The CDR3 has 14 residues. Germline V lookup: CDR1 DFQATT, CDR2 SNEGSKA (reference sequence). For the CDR3, the DNA is TGCAGTGCACCGGGACTAGCGGGCCACAATGAGCAGTTCTTC. Its translation: CSAPGLAGHNEQFF.

This clonotype was seen repeatedly, ten times or more. The chain couples TRBV20-1 to TRBJ1-2; TRBD1 is a possible D gene (6 bases). Germline lookup yields CDR1 DFQATT and CDR2 SNEGSKA (reference sequence). The CDR3 is 13 residues long. V was trimmed by 1 base and J by 8 bases, leaving 14 bases between them. In nucleotides, the CDR3 is TGCAGTGCTAGAGCTAGGACAGTCGACGGCTACACCTTC. Amino acids: CSARARTVDGYTF.

This chain links TRBV4-3 with TRBJ2-7; no definite D call. In germline, CDR1 is LGHNA, CDR2 YSLEER. The CDR3 is 18 amino acids. The germline V and J ends were trimmed by 0 bases and 4 bases, with 22 bases remaining between them. DNA of the CDR3: TGCGCCAGCAGCCAAGATAGGTCGCTCTATCGATTAGGGTACGAGCAGTACTTC. Translation: CASSQDRSLYRLGYEQYF.

In its sample, this clonotype was seen a few times. The rearrangement uses TRBV15 and TRBJ2-5, with TRBD1 identical over 9 bases. V trimming: 5 bases; J trimming: 5 bases; junction bases outside the gene matches: 9. The germline V gene has CDR1 LNHNV and CDR2 YYDKDF (reference sequence). CDR3 length: 15 amino acids. CDR3 sequence (DNA): TGTGCCACCAGCTTGCGCCGGGACAGGGATGAGACCCAGTACTTC. It translates to CATSLRRDRDETQYF.

A few counts support this clonotype. The V gene is TRBV7-3, the J gene TRBJ1-1; TRBD1 matches 8 bases. Germline CDR1 SGHTA, CDR2 FQGTGA. With 1 base clipped from V and 3 bases from J, the junction kept 4 bases outside the gene matches. The CDR3 covers 15 residues. DNA for the CDR3: TGTGCCAGCAGCTTAATGGCAGGGGGCGACACTGAAGCTTTCTTT. This translates into CASSLMAGGDTEAFF.

The chain is built from TRBV7-6 and TRBJ2-7, with 8 bases matching TRBD1. The germline V gene has CDR1 SGHVS and CDR2 FNYEAQ. V was pared by 4 bases and J by 5 bases, with 10 bases of the junction left unmatched. This CDR3 has 15 residues. As DNA, the CDR3 is TGTGCCAGCAGCTCGATTCCGGGACAGGCACACGAGCAGTACTTC. Translation gives CASSSIPGQAHEQYF. Drawing the rest from reference TRBV7-6 and TRBJ2-7, the complete variable domain is GAGVSQSPRYKVTKRGQDVALRCDPISGHVSLYWYRQALGQGPEFLTYFNYEAQQDKSGLPNDRFSAERPEGSISTLTIQRTEQRDSAMYRCASSSIPGQAHEQYFGPGTRLTVT.

The CDR3 here is CATSDDSNVYEQYF. CDR3 coding DNA: TGTGCCACCAGCGACGACAGTAACGTCTACGAGCAGTACTTC. The chain links TRBV15 to TRBJ2-7, with D perhaps matching TRBD1 (5 bases). Germline CDR1 reads LNHNV; CDR2 reads YYDKDF (reference sequence). This CDR3 region has 14 residues. The V end was cut by 5 bases, the J end by 3 bases, with 14 bases between.

Only a few counts were recorded for this clonotype. This chain links TRBV4-3 with TRBJ1-6; no firm D call. The CDR3 length is 18 residues. Trimming took off 0 bases at V and 0 bases at J, with 12 bases between the two ends. CDR1 is LGHNA and CDR2 is YSLEER in the germline V gene. CDR3 residues: CASSQDGKFSSYNSPLHF. The CDR3 DNA reads as TGCGCCAGCAGCCAAGATGGGAAGTTCAGCTCCTATAATTCACCCCTCCACTTT.

This clonotype was seen at least ten times. The CDR3 DNA reads as TGCAGTGCTAGAGGGCCCGAGAGCTCCTACGAGCAGTACGTC. Residues: CSARGPESSYEQYV. The chain links TRBV20-1 to TRBJ2-7, with D hard to call. The V end lost 1 base, the J end lost 0 bases, and 10 bases lay between the germline ends. This CDR3 contains 14 residues. Germline V gene sequence: CDR1 DFQATT, CDR2 SNEGSKA (reference sequence).

This chain connects TRBV6-2 or TRBV6-3 to TRBJ2-1; possible D gene TRBD2, 5 bases. The CDR3 extends over 13 amino acids. Per the germline V gene, CDR1 is MNHEY and CDR2 is SVGEGT. Trimming pared 3 bases from V and 11 bases from J, leaving 14 bases between. CDR3 nucleotides: TGTGCCAGCAGTTATTCGGACGGACTTAAGCAGTTCTTC. The encoded protein is CASSYSDGLKQFF.